This paragraph covers one T cell receptor beta chain sequence. There is no known antigen for this receptor. No qualities accompany the bases; no much larger clone lies one base away. TCRbeta CDR3 regions were amplified from genomic DNA by means of the immunoSEQ Assay, a bias-controlled multiplex PCR. In the original analysis: The number of nucleated cells in each sample was estimated from the amplification of reference gene primers within the assay. Sequence reads were collapsed and filtered to measure the absolute abundance of every unique TCRbeta CDR3 rearrangement. For each sample, productive Simpson clonality was calculated as the square root of Simpson's diversity index over productive rearrangements. In its TCRdb copy, this immuneACCESS table keeps in-frame sequences only and misses some clones. Where compared with another copy, unresolved V genes explain less than half of these, and the others have no known cause. V, J and clone size derive from that table, while D and trimming were established from the DNA sequence. Here the sample has about 180,000 clones; roughly nine tenths occur a single time. The ten most abundant clones make up around 20% of the sample.

The CDR3 spans 15 residues, from the cysteine through the phenylalanine. Solely the CDR3 DNA is kept, with 45 bases framed from the first base. CDR1 and CDR2 are read off the germline V gene as SGHTA and FQGNSA. Trimming removed 6 bases from V and 2 bases from J; the gene matches leave 7 bases unexplained. Each collaborating institution followed its own protocols to collect whole blood in K2EDTA tubes. For TCRbeta analysis, collaborator samples were shipped as frozen whole blood, as isolated PBMCs, or as DNA extracted from either sample type. The data originate from a study of blood T cell repertoires in COVID-19 (TCRdb year 2020). About the study as a whole: The collaborator samples originated in the United States, Italy and Spain and spanned the acute and convalescent phases of COVID-19. Samples were obtained from the ongoing ImmuneRACE study (first 160 participants) and from about 1,300 subjects provided by 6 global collaborators. The prospective study material was composed of cDNA or gDNA derived from T cells, B-cell-depleted T cells, or PBMCs. The sample metadata nearly always contained a de-identified subject ID, COVID-19 status, age in years and sex. The repertoires were released in a freely available public database meant as a resource for research on the immune response to SARS-CoV-2. Where HLA class I and class II types were available, the types were taken from metadata supplied by the sample provider, not from assay-based typing. Subjects who had been exposed to COVID-19, were actively infected with it, or had recovered from it provided the deeply sampled blood TCRbeta repertoires that made up the dataset.

What the study reported, not specific to this receptor: How much clinical and demographic metadata was included differed by source and by participant, and the metadata was provided uncurated.

The clonotype originates from a man in his 70s with active or convalescent COVID-19. The chain is made from TRBV7-2 and TRBJ2-1; 7 central bases correspond to TRBD1. The sample was peripheral blood. The CDR3 corresponds to CASRVVGTAYNEQFF. Read as DNA, the sequence is TGTGCCAGCAGGGTTGTGGGGACAGCCTACAATGAGCAGTTCTTC.